One and the same sample provided the 28 T cell receptor beta chains below, sequenced in a study of CD8+CD57+ T cells in acquired aplastic anemia. Profiling of TCR beta VDJ combinations and CDR3 sequences used genomic DNA as template. TCRdb independently ran MiXCR on the reads; one entry per CDR3 protein. The sample includes some 200,000 distinct CDR3 sequences, just under 50% of them seen just once. Individuals selected for sequencing had exhibited CD8+CD57+ cell expansion on flow cytometry. The sequenced sample consisted of sorted CD4+, CD8+, or CD8+CD57+ T cells (not recorded which) from PBMCs. The origin of the receptors is a human donor with aplastic anemia.

A note on this clonotype: A much larger clonotype is one base distant, so this may be a read error. The chain is built from TRBV19 and TRBJ2-2; D remains ambiguous. Germline CDR1 LNHDA, CDR2 SQIVND (reference sequence). This CDR3 has 13 amino acids. Trimming took off 2 bases at V and 7 bases at J, with 8 bases between the two ends. The DNA of the CDR3 is TGTGCCAGTAGTATATCGGGTGTCGGGGAGCTGTTTTTT. It yields the protein CASSISGVGELFF.

At least ten counts were recorded for this clonotype. The gene calls are TRBV7-9 and TRBJ1-4, with a weak D call TRBD1 (6 bases). Per germline, CDR1 SEHNR and CDR2 FQNEAQ (reference sequence). There are 15 residues in the CDR3. V lost 7 bases to trimming and J lost 3 bases, with 15 bases between them. The CDR3 DNA follows: TGTGCCAGCACCTTCCGGGGGGGCCCTAATGAAAAACTGTTTTTT. Translating gives CASTFRGGPNEKLFF. Filled out from reference TRBV7-9 and TRBJ1-4, the complete variable domain reads DTGVSQNPRHKITKRGQNVTFRCDPISEHNRLYWYRQTLGQGPEFLTYFQNEAQLEKSRLLSDRFSAERPKGSFSTLEIQRTEQGDSAMYLCASTFRGGPNEKLFFGSGTQLSVL.

V is TRBV2 and J is TRBJ1-2, with a possible D match to TRBD1 (6 bases). The CDR3 runs 14 residues. CDR1 is SNHLY, CDR2 FYNNEI, per germline. V was clipped by 1 base and J by 8 bases, with 14 bases between them. The CDR3 loop is CASSEGTVLPGYTF. CDR3 bases: TGTGCCAGCAGTGAAGGGACAGTATTACCGGGCTACACCTTC.

The rearrangement joins TRBV7-2 to TRBJ1-2; D ambiguous. Germline V gene lookup returns CDR1 SGHTA and CDR2 FQGNSA. This CDR3 spans 15 amino acids. V was cut by 4 bases and J by 3 bases, with 15 bases left in between. The CDR3 spells CASSSPTGNDYGYTF. The CDR3 region has the DNA TGTGCCAGCAGCTCCCCAACGGGCAATGACTATGGCTACACCTTC.

This clonotype was seen a handful of times. Compared with germline, one end of the junction differs, possibly owing to a read error. This chain connects TRBV7-2 to TRBJ2-1; perhaps TRBD2 as D (5 bases). This CDR3 spans 15 amino acids. CDR1 is SGHTA, CDR2 FQGNSA, per germline. Here the CDR3 reads CASSLGGSSYNEQSF. The CDR3, as DNA: TGTGCCAGCAGCTTAGGTGGGAGCTCCTACAATGAGCAGTCCTTC.

This clonotype was observed at least ten times. The CDR3 loop reads CASAGTESMNTEAFF. CDR3 nucleotides: TGTGCCAGTGCCGGGACAGAGAGCATGAACACTGAAGCTTTCTTT. This chain connects TRBV6-1 to TRBJ1-1; 7 bases line up with TRBD1. Germline V CDR1 and CDR2: MNHNS, SASEGT. The V and J ends lost 9 bases and 0 bases, in that order; junction bases with no gene match: 10. This CDR3 region has 15 residues.

The chain couples TRBV5-1 to TRBJ2-7; 7 positions match TRBD2. The junction had 20 bases not matched to a gene; V was cut back by 0 bases and J by 5 bases. The CDR3 has 19 residues. CDR1 and CDR2 (germline): SGHRS, YFSETQ. In DNA form, the CDR3 reads TGCGCCAGCAGCTTGGCCCCCGCTAGCGGCCTGATCCAGGCCCACGAGCAGTACTTC. Translation gives CASSLAPASGLIQAHEQYF. Full variable domain (remainder filled in from reference TRBV5-1 and TRBJ2-7): KAGVTQTPRYLIKTRGQQVTLSCSPISGHRSVSWYQQTPGQGLQFLFEYFSETQRNKGNFPGRFSGRQFSNSRSEMNVSTLELGDSALYLCASSLAPASGLIQAHEQYFGPGTRLTVT.

This clonotype was found many times. The rearrangement links TRBV20-1 to TRBJ2-1; unclear D gene. V lost 1 base and J 5 bases, leaving 3 bases between the germline ends. The length of the CDR3 is 11 residues. Germline loops: CDR1 DFQATT, CDR2 SNEGSKA (reference sequence). CDR3 loop: CSARGNNEQFF. The CDR3 nucleotides are TGCAGTGCTAGAGGTAACAATGAGCAGTTCTTC.

The genes are TRBV6-5 and TRBJ2-7; unclear D gene. Germline CDR1 and CDR2: MNHEY and SVGAGI. This CDR3 is built from 13 residues. The V gene lost 0 bases and the J gene lost 4 bases, with 7 bases spanning the gap. The CDR3 nucleotides read TGTGCCAGCAGTTACTCTATAGGATACGAGCAGTACTTC. Translated: CASSYSIGYEQYF.

A word on this clonotype: The junction and the germline gene differ at one end; a read error may be behind it. This rearrangement joins TRBV7-8 to TRBJ1-5; 7 bases fit TRBD1. Germline V CDR1 and CDR2: SGHVS, FQNEAQ. The length of the CDR3 is 15 residues. The CDR3 sequence: CAGSLDRVPFRPQHF. CDR3 sequence (DNA): TGTGCCGGCAGCTTAGACAGGGTCCCGTTTCGGCCCCAGCATTTT.

The chain is built from TRBV12-3 or TRBV12-4 and TRBJ1-5; unclear D gene. Trimming took off 5 bases at V and 0 bases at J, with 5 bases between the two ends. The CDR3 spans 13 residues. CDR3 residues: CASSQASNQPQHF. DNA for the CDR3: TGTGCCAGCAGTCAGGCTAGCAATCAGCCCCAGCATTTT.

The J gene is TRBJ1-1, the V gene TRBV24-1; D may be TRBD1 (5 bases). The germline gives CDR1 KGHDR, CDR2 SFDVKD. The germline V and J ends were trimmed by 7 bases and 3 bases, with 20 bases remaining between them. The CDR3 runs 16 residues. CDR3 region: CATRVGGAGGHTEAFF. CDR3 DNA sequence: TGTGCCACCAGAGTCGGGGGTGCGGGAGGGCACACTGAAGCTTTCTTT.

The rearrangement uses TRBV11-1 and TRBJ2-3, with 8 nucleotides matching TRBD2. Germline loops: CDR1 SGHAT, CDR2 FQDESV (reference sequence). J gave up 5 bases and V 1 base, and 5 bases lay outside the gene matches. The CDR3 is 15 amino acids. The CDR3, as DNA: TGTGCCAGCAGCTTAGTGGGACTAGTTCTAGATACGCAGTATTTT. Encoded protein: CASSLVGLVLDTQYF. Complete variable domain (other parts from reference TRBV11-1 and TRBJ2-3): EAEVAQSPRYKITEKSQAVAFWCDPISGHATLYWYRQILGQGPELLVQFQDESVVDDSQLPKDRFSAERLKGVDSTLKIQPAELGDSAMYLCASSLVGLVLDTQYFGPGTRLTVL.

The chain uses TRBV20-1 and TRBJ2-7; D possibly corresponds to TRBD1 (6 bases). Trimming left V 0 bases short and J 5 bases short, with 17 bases between. CDR3 length equals 15 residues. The V gene's germline CDR1 is DFQATT and CDR2 SNEGSKA (reference sequence). This CDR3 reads CSARDPRQGFHEQYF. The DNA for the CDR3 is TGCAGTGCTAGAGATCCTCGGCAGGGGTTCCACGAGCAGTACTTC.

J is TRBJ1-1 and V is TRBV24-1, with 9 bases fitting TRBD1. CDR1 and CDR2 (germline): KGHDR, SFDVKD. V lost 3 bases and J lost 5; bases outside the gene matches: 3. CDR3 length equals 14 residues. CDR3 in DNA: TGTGCCACCAGTGATGGTGGGACAGGGACTGAAGCTTTCTTT. Encoded protein: CATSDGGTGTEAFF.

The chain uses TRBV25-1 and TRBJ2-5, with TRBD2 identical over 7 bases. CDR1 and CDR2 (germline): MGHDK, SYGVNS. The CDR3 consists of 16 residues. V was pared by 2 bases and J by 5 bases, with 11 bases of the junction left unmatched. In nucleotides, the CDR3 is TGTGCCAGCAGTGAAGGGGGGAGGGCCTTGGGGGAGACCCAGTACTTC. This translates into CASSEGGRALGETQYF.

This clonotype was counted at least ten times. The chain combines TRBV20-1 with TRBJ1-1, with D possibly TRBD1 on 6 matching bases. The CDR3 runs to 16 residues. Germline lookup yields CDR1 DFQATT and CDR2 SNEGSKA (reference sequence). The V and J ends lost 6 bases and 0 bases respectively, with 20 bases between them. DNA for the CDR3: TGCAGTGCAACCGGGGGAAGGGGGGTCCTGAACACTGAAGCTTTCTTT. It specifies CSATGGRGVLNTEAFF.

This rearrangement joins TRBV19 to TRBJ1-1; D call uncertain. Germline V gene data show CDR1 as LNHDA and CDR2 as SQIVND (reference sequence). Trimming removed 9 bases from V and 0 bases from J, with 11 bases in between. The CDR3 has 13 amino acids. CDR3 sequence (DNA): TGTGCCAGCACGTCCCGCATGAACACTGAAGCTTTCTTT. Protein: CASTSRMNTEAFF.

The rearrangement links TRBV27 to TRBJ1-5, with 10 nucleotides matching TRBD1. V gave up 5 bases and J gave up 7 bases; unmatched junction bases: 5. The germline gives CDR1 MNHEY, CDR2 SMNVEV (reference sequence). The CDR3 is made up of 14 amino acids. The CDR3 is CASSTRDRGQPQHF. CDR3 DNA: TGTGCCAGCAGTACCCGGGACAGGGGACAGCCCCAGCATTTT.

The rearrangement uses TRBV7-2 and TRBJ2-3; no definite D call. The CDR3 has 12 amino acids. The V gene's germline CDR1 is SGHTA and CDR2 FQGNSA. V was clipped by 4 bases and J by 7 bases, with 9 bases between them. The CDR3 DNA follows: TGTGCCAGCAGCTCGGGCGAACATACGCAGTATTTT. It codes for CASSSGEHTQYF. Full variable domain (remainder filled in from reference TRBV7-2 and TRBJ2-3): GAGVSQSPSNKVTEKGKDVELRCDPISGHTALYWYRQSLGQGLEFLIYFQGNSAPDKSGLPSDRFSAERTGGSVSTLTIQRTQQEDSAVYLCASSSGEHTQYFGPGTRLTVL.

V gene TRBV20-1 combines with J gene TRBJ2-3; D is unresolved. V lost 1 base and J lost 0, with 8 bases in between. Germline V gene data show CDR1 as DFQATT and CDR2 as SNEGSKA (reference sequence). This CDR3 is 14 amino acids long. CDR3 sequence: CSARAPTSTDTQYF. The CDR3 bases are TGCAGTGCTAGAGCGCCAACTAGCACAGATACGCAGTATTTT.

In the case of this clonotype: Because the CDR3 is missing its conserved closing phenylalanine or tryptophan, this is likely a read error. This rearrangement joins TRBV2 to TRBJ2-7, with D unresolved. CDR3 length equals 12 residues. Trimming pared 6 bases from V and 2 bases from J, leaving 8 bases between. The germline V gene encodes CDR1 SNHLY and CDR2 FYNNEI. This CDR3 is CASSPTTYEQYS. In nucleotides, the CDR3 is TGTGCCAGCAGCCCAACTACCTACGAGCAGTACTCC.

In the case of this clonotype: This could be a read error, since a much larger clone is one nucleotide away. In this CDR3 the conserved last residue, phenylalanine or tryptophan, is missing, so a read error is likely. This chain uses TRBV7-9 with TRBJ1-2, with no clear D. CDR1 SEHNR and CDR2 FQNEAQ come from the germline V gene (reference sequence). V dropped 6 bases and J dropped 3 bases, with 17 bases sitting between them. The CDR3 spans 15 residues. The CDR3 reads CASSYSVNSYYGYTL. The CDR3 DNA follows: TGTGCCAGCAGTTACTCGGTTAACAGCTACTATGGCTACACCCTC.

In its sample, this clonotype was seen many times. This chain joins TRBV12-3 or TRBV12-4 and TRBJ2-1; 10 bases agree with TRBD2. This CDR3 is built from 15 residues. Trimming took 6 bases from V and 8 from J; bases not matched to a gene: 10. The CDR3 DNA reads as TGTGCCAGCAGGGTAGCGGGAGGACAAGGACATGAGCAGTTCTTC. It codes for CASRVAGGQGHEQFF.

The chain recombines TRBV20-1 with TRBJ1-4; tentative D call: TRBD1 (6 bases). CDR1 and CDR2 from the germline V gene are DFQATT and SNEGSKA (reference sequence). The CDR3 runs 12 residues. V lost 5 bases and J lost 4, with 8 bases in between. CDR3 sequence reads: CSAEQGNEKLFF. CDR3 DNA sequence: TGCAGTGCTGAACAGGGTAATGAAAAACTGTTTTTT.

The chain employs TRBV29-1 and TRBJ2-2; 12 bases match TRBD2. The V gene's germline CDR1 is SQVTM and CDR2 ANQGSEA. V shed 4 bases, J shed 7 bases, and the junction held 7 bases outside the gene matches. The CDR3 extends over 15 amino acids. The CDR3 bases are TGCAGCGTTGCGGCTAGCGGGAGGGCTAACGGGGAGCTGTTTTTT. Encoded protein: CSVAASGRANGELFF.

With respect to this clonotype: In this CDR3 the conserved last residue, phenylalanine or tryptophan, is missing, so a read error is likely. The DNA is left out, because the CDR3 cannot be placed on it with certainty; the CDR3 is given as TCRdb lists it. The rearrangement uses TRBV24-1 and TRBJ1-2. In germline, CDR1 is KGHDR, CDR2 SFDVKD. The CDR3 is 12 amino acids in total, end residues counted. CDR3 residues: CATSLAESLGAG.

This clonotype appeared a few times. This rearrangement joins TRBV27 to TRBJ1-1; D is perhaps TRBD1 (5 bases). The CDR3 is 17 amino acids. The V end lost 4 bases, the J end lost 1 base, and 19 bases lay between the germline ends. CDR1 is MNHEY, CDR2 SMNVEV, per germline (reference sequence). The CDR3: CASSSLRVRGTNTEAFF. The CDR3 region has the DNA TGTGCCAGCAGTTCCCTCCGCGTACGGGGGACGAACACTGAAGCTTTCTTT.